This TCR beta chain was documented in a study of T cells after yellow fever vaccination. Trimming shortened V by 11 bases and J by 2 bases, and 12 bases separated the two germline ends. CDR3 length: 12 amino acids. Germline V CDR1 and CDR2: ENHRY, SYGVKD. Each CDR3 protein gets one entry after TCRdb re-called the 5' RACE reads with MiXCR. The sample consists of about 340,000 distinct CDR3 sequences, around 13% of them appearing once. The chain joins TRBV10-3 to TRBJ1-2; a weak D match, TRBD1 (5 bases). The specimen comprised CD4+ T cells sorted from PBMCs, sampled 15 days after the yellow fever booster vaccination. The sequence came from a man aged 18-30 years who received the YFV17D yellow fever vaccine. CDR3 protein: CAGRGRNYGYTF. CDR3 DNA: TGTGCCGGAAGGGGCCGGAACTATGGCTACACCTTC.